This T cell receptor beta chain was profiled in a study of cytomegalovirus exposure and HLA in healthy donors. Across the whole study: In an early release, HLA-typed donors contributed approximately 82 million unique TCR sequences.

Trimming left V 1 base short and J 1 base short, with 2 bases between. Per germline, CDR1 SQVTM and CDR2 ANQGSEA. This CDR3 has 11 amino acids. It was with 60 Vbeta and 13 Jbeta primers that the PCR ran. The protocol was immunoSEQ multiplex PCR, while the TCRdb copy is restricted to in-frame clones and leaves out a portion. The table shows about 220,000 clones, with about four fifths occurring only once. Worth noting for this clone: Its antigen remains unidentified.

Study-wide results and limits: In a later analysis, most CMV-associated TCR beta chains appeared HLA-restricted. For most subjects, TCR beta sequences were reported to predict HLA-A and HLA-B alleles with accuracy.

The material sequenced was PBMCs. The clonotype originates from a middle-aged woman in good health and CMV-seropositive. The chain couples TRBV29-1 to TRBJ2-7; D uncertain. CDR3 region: CSVEASYEQYF. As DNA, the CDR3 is TGCAGCGTTGAAGCGTCCTACGAGCAGTACTTC.